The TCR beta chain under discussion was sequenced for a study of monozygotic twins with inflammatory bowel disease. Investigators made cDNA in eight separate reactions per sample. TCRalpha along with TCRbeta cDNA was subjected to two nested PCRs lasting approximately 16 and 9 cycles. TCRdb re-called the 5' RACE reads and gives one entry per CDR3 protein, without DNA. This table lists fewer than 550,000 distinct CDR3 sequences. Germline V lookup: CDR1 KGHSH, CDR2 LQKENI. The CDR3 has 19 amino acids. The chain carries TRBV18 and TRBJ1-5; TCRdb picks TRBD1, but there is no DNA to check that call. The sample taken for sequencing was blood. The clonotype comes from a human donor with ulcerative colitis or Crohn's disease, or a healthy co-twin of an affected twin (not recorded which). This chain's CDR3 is CASSPRTLKPGQANQPQHF.